This TCR beta chain emerged from a study of cytomegalovirus exposure and HLA in healthy donors. As regards this clone: Its specificity is unknown.

Findings and caveats of the study: The likely origin of a cluster of highly shared sequence variants was a sequencing artifact.

Vbeta (60) and Jbeta (13) primers were used in the PCR. Assay used: immunoSEQ multiplex PCR; TCRdb lists only in-frame clones, some missing. The table lists about 160,000 clones, over 80% of them singletons. This receptor was identified in a girl aged 5 to 17 in good health and CMV-seropositive. Specimen: PBMCs.

This CDR3 reads CASSAGTADTNYGYTF. CDR3 coding DNA: TGTGCCAGCAGCGCCGGGACAGCCGATACTAACTATGGCTACACCTTC. The chain couples TRBV9 to TRBJ1-2, with 7 nucleotides matching TRBD1. The CDR3 runs 16 residues. The V gene's germline CDR1 is SGDLS and CDR2 YYNGEE. The junction had 8 bases not matched to a gene; V was cut back by 3 bases and J by 0 bases. The full variable domain, rest sourced from reference TRBV9 and TRBJ1-2, is DSGVTQTPKHLITATGQRVTLRCSPRSGDLSVYWYQQSLDQGLQFLIQYYNGEERAKGNILERFSAQQFPDLHSELNLSSLELGDSALYFCASSAGTADTNYGYTFGSGTRLTVV.